The clone carrying this T cell receptor (beta chain) has only one observation. These data are taken from a study of blood T cell repertoires in COVID-19. Turning to the study itself: PBMCs, B-cell-depleted T cells, or T cells provided the cDNA or gDNA that made up the material.

Authors' analysis steps: Amplification of reference gene primers provided the estimated nucleated cell counts. Assay used: immunoSEQ multiplex PCR; TCRdb lists only in-frame clones, some missing. The D gene and trimming were derived from the DNA, and the V and J assignments and clone size from that table. The sample contains around 230,000 clones, approximately 91% of which appear only once. From germline, CDR1 is GTSNPN and CDR2 SVGIG (reference sequence). Trimming cost V 8 bases and J 1 base; bases outside gene matches: 6. CDR3 length: 15 residues. What was sequenced was peripheral blood. V and J are TRBV30 and TRBJ2-2; 11 nucleotides align to TRBD2. The receptor's source is a man aged 40-50 years with acute or convalescent COVID-19. The CDR3 loop is CAAGTSGGNTGELFF. The CDR3 DNA follows: TGTGCCGCCGGGACTAGCGGAGGGAACACCGGGGAGCTGTTTTTT.